This entry lists 23 T cell receptor beta chains sequenced from one sample in a study of response to subunit inactivated influenza vaccine (dated by TCRdb to 2017 to 2018). The library was made by RT-PCR. The instrument given in TCRdb is Illumina HiSeq 2500. In TCRdb, the public reads were trimmed at Q25 with fastp and aligned with MiXCR, with productive beta chains retained. A single entry per CDR3 protein holds the most common genes and DNA from its merged rows. In all, the sample holds more than 450,000 distinct CDR3 sequences, and about 11% of those were seen once. The ten largest clones add up to about 10% of the sample. The data were also submitted as part of a second study, on T cells expressing NK-cell markers. As the second paper documents: 5'RACE template switching, by which a universal primer site and unique molecular identifiers were added, was used to make TCR beta cDNA libraries.

This specimen was PBMCs from blood, taken on the day of vaccination. These receptors all come from a man aged 45-65 years who received an inactivated influenza vaccine. Donor details come from another sample of the same person, matched by shared clones.

The chain is built from TRBV20-1 and TRBJ2-7; TRBD2 matches 8 bases. Germline V gene data show CDR1 as DFQATT and CDR2 as SNEGSKA (reference sequence). V lost 3 bases to trimming and J lost 3 bases; unmatched junction nucleotides: 10. There are 15 residues in the CDR3. CDR3 sequence (DNA): TGCAGTGCTAGTGTCGCACTAGCGGTTTTCTACGAGCAGTACTTC. Translated, it gives CSASVALAVFYEQYF.

This clonotype was picked up a small number of times. The chain is built from TRBV6-5 and TRBJ2-1; no clear D gene. Trimming removed 2 bases from V and 0 bases from J, with 8 bases in between. The germline CDR1 and CDR2 sequences are MNHEY and SVGAGI. This CDR3 has 15 residues. The CDR3 loop reads CASSYGGSSYNEQFF. In nucleotides, the CDR3 is TGTGCCAGCAGTTACGGCGGAAGCTCCTACAATGAGCAGTTCTTC.

Many counts were recorded for this clonotype. This chain links TRBV7-2 with TRBJ1-4; 9 bases are shared with TRBD1. V lost 1 base and J lost 7; bases outside the gene matches: 7. The CDR3 runs to 16 residues. CDR1 is SGHTA, CDR2 FQGNSA, per germline. In DNA, the CDR3 is TGTGCCAGCAGCTTAGGATCTGGGACAGGGCTTGAAAAACTGTTTTTT. Translating it yields CASSLGSGTGLEKLFF.

The rearrangement joins TRBV13 to TRBJ2-7; TRBD1 is a possible D gene (6 bases). This CDR3 region has 14 residues. Trimming cost V 5 bases and J 3 bases, with 14 bases left between them. CDR1 PRHDT and CDR2 FYEKMQ come from the germline V gene (reference sequence). CDR3 sequence (DNA): TGTGCCAGCAGCCCGGGTCTAGGGGGCTACGAGCAGTACTTC. Translating gives CASSPGLGGYEQYF.

The genes are TRBV12-3 or TRBV12-4 and TRBJ1-6, with D perhaps TRBD1 (5 bases). Trimming removed 3 bases from V and 7 bases from J, with 13 bases in between. This CDR3 comprises 15 residues. CDR3 bases: TGTGCCAGCAGTTTGTCCGGGGCAGAGAATTCACCCCTCCACTTT. This translates into CASSLSGAENSPLHF.

This clonotype was counted ten times or more. The J gene is TRBJ1-2, the V gene TRBV24-1; D gene unclear. Germline CDR1 and CDR2: KGHDR and SFDVKD. Trimming removed 3 bases at V and 8 bases at J, with 9 bases between. The CDR3 totals 12 residues. The CDR3 bases are TGTGCCACCAGTGATCCCCTGCGGGGCTACACCTTC. This gives the protein CATSDPLRGYTF.

The CDR3 DNA follows: TGTGCCAGCAGCCAATGGGTGACCTACGAGCAGTACTTC. It is translated as CASSQWVTYEQYF. This chain uses TRBV14 with TRBJ2-7; D is ambiguous. From germline, CDR1 is SGHDN and CDR2 FVKESK. Trimming removed 2 bases at V and 2 bases at J, with 7 bases between. The length of the CDR3 is 13 residues. Drawing the rest from reference TRBV14 and TRBJ2-7, the complete variable domain is EAGVTQFPSHSVIEKGQTVTLRCDPISGHDNLYWYRRVMGKEIKFLLHFVKESKQDESGMPNNRFLAERTGGTYSTLKVQPAELEDSGVYFCASSQWVTYEQYFGPGTRLTVT.

Points on this clonotype: At one boundary the junction diverges from the germline segment, which might be a read error. This chain links TRBV12-3 or TRBV12-4 with TRBJ2-7; D possibly uses TRBD1 or TRBD2 (5 bases each). This CDR3 has 13 residues. In DNA, the CDR3 is TGTGCCAGCAGTTTTGGGGGATCCTACGAGCAGCACTTC. Its protein product is CASSFGGSYEQHF.

The chain has TRBV19 and TRBJ1-1, with 7 bases identical to TRBD1. This CDR3 spans 14 amino acids. The germline CDR1 and CDR2 sequences are LNHDA and SQIVND (reference sequence). J was trimmed by 5 bases and V by 10 bases; bases with no gene match: 13. CDR3 protein: CATKERGPTTEAFF. CDR3 bases: TGTGCCACAAAAGAGAGGGGGCCAACAACTGAAGCTTTCTTT.

The table lists this clonotype with a few counts. The chain uses TRBV12-3 or TRBV12-4 and TRBJ1-4; 9 bases align to TRBD1. The CDR3 consists of 15 residues. J lost 5 bases, V lost 6 bases, and 7 bases had no gene match. DNA for the CDR3: TGTGCCAGCAGCCTAAGGACAGGGGTGAATGAAAAACTGTTTTTT. Protein product: CASSLRTGVNEKLFF.

Only a few counts were recorded for this clonotype. The rearrangement joins TRBV27 to TRBJ2-7, with 7 bases identical to TRBD2. The germline V gene has CDR1 MNHEY and CDR2 SMNVEV (reference sequence). The CDR3 runs to 14 residues. J was trimmed by 3 bases and V by 8 bases; bases with no gene match: 10. The CDR3: CASRLSGNHYEQYF. As DNA, the CDR3 is TGTGCCAGCCGTCTAAGCGGGAACCACTACGAGCAGTACTTC.

V is TRBV7-2 and J is TRBJ2-3; a weak D match, TRBD1 (6 bases). The ends were cut back, 1 base at V and 5 bases at J, with 13 bases in the middle. CDR1 and CDR2 (germline): SGHTA, FQGNSA. The CDR3 spans 15 residues. The CDR3 reads CASSLVGAMGDTQYF. The DNA for the CDR3 is TGTGCCAGCAGCTTAGTGGGGGCCATGGGAGATACGCAGTATTTT.

This clonotype turned up a few times. The rearrangement links TRBV27 to TRBJ2-7; possible D gene TRBD1, 6 bases. Per the germline V gene, CDR1 is MNHEY and CDR2 is SMNVEV (reference sequence). Trimming stripped 5 bases from V and 1 base from J, with 12 bases between. The CDR3 has 14 residues. The CDR3: CASSTQGLSYEQYF. The CDR3 DNA follows: TGTGCCAGCAGTACTCAGGGGCTTTCCTACGAGCAGTACTTC.

There are a few counts of this clonotype. V gene TRBV27 combines with J gene TRBJ2-1; 8 bases match TRBD1. Germline CDR1 MNHEY, CDR2 SMNVEV (reference sequence). The CDR3 covers 15 residues. V lost 2 bases and J lost 9; bases outside the gene matches: 9. CDR3 residues: CASSLKGQASGEQFF. CDR3 nucleotide sequence: TGTGCCAGCAGTTTAAAGGGACAGGCATCGGGTGAGCAGTTCTTC.

The chain has TRBV9 and TRBJ2-5, with TRBD1 matching 7 bases. This CDR3 region has 14 residues. The germline V gene encodes CDR1 SGDLS and CDR2 YYNGEE. V lost 4 bases to trimming and J lost 4 bases; unmatched junction nucleotides: 7. The CDR3 protein is CASSPRQGVETQYF. The CDR3 DNA reads as TGTGCCAGCAGCCCCCGACAGGGTGTAGAGACCCAGTACTTC.

Many counts were recorded for this clonotype. The genes are TRBV25-1 and TRBJ1-2; D is possibly TRBD1 (5 bases). Deletions cut 9 bases from V and 2 bases from J, with 13 bases between. The CDR3 spans 13 residues. CDR1 is MGHDK, CDR2 SYGVNS, per germline. This CDR3 reads CASQRRDNYGYTF. For the CDR3, the DNA is TGTGCCAGTCAACGCAGGGACAACTATGGCTACACCTTC.

This clonotype was detected a few times. This chain links TRBV5-1 with TRBJ2-1; D call uncertain. With 0 bases removed from V and 4 bases from J, the gap between germline ends came to 11 bases. CDR1 and CDR2 from the germline V gene are SGHRS and YFSETQ. The CDR3 sequence is 15 residues long. For the CDR3, the DNA is TGCGCCAGCAGCTTGGGTCTGGAGCTATACAATGAGCAGTTCTTC. Its translation is CASSLGLELYNEQFF.

J is TRBJ1-1 and V is TRBV29-1; the D is unclear. V dropped 1 base and J dropped 3 bases, with 9 bases sitting between them. The germline V gene has CDR1 SQVTM and CDR2 ANQGSEA. This CDR3 is 13 amino acids long. This CDR3 is CSVEGGFDTEAFF. The DNA of the CDR3 is TGCAGCGTTGAAGGGGGATTCGACACTGAAGCTTTCTTT.

Only a few counts were recorded for this clonotype. This chain uses TRBV7-2 with TRBJ2-3, with D perhaps matching TRBD2 (6 bases). The germline V and J ends were trimmed by 0 bases and 4 bases, with 14 bases remaining between them. Per germline, CDR1 SGHTA and CDR2 FQGNSA. The CDR3 consists of 16 residues. The DNA for the CDR3 is TGTGCCAGCAGCTTAGCGGGACTCCCATCTCCAGATACGCAGTATTTT. It is translated as CASSLAGLPSPDTQYF. The variable domain in full, completed from reference TRBV7-2 and TRBJ2-3, reads GAGVSQSPSNKVTEKGKDVELRCDPISGHTALYWYRQSLGQGLEFLIYFQGNSAPDKSGLPSDRFSAERTGGSVSTLTIQRTQQEDSAVYLCASSLAGLPSPDTQYFGPGTRLTVL.

The sample holds a few counts of this clonotype. The chain carries TRBV2 and TRBJ2-4; D call uncertain. Germline CDR1 is SNHLY and CDR2 is FYNNEI. The CDR3 length is 11 residues. Trimming took 1 base from V and 13 from J, leaving 8 bases between them. This CDR3 is CASSEGRLQYF. In DNA form, the CDR3 reads TGTGCCAGCAGTGAAGGAAGGCTGCAGTACTTC. The variable domain in full, with the rest retrieved from reference TRBV2 and TRBJ2-4, is EPEVTQTPSHQVTQMGQEVILRCVPISNHLYFYWYRQILGQKVEFLVSFYNNEISEKSEIFDDQFSVERPDGSNFTLKIRSTKLEDSAMYFCASSEGRLQYFGAGTRLSVL.

This CDR3 is CASSQGVSVKETQYF. In nucleotides, the CDR3 is TGCGCCAGCAGCCAAGGGGTTAGCGTCAAAGAGACCCAGTACTTC. V gene TRBV4-3 combines with J gene TRBJ2-5; D is possibly TRBD2 (5 bases). Between the trimmed V and J ends, which lost 1 base and 3 bases, there was a span of 12 bases. The CDR3 runs to 15 residues. The germline CDR1 and CDR2 sequences are LGHNA and YSLEER.

This clonotype was observed a handful of times. The V call is TRBV20-1, the J call TRBJ2-1, with 10 bases that match TRBD2. The V gene end was trimmed by 1 base and the J gene end by 7 bases; junction bases not matched to a gene: 1. This CDR3 has 13 residues. Germline-derived CDR1 and CDR2 are DFQATT and SNEGSKA (reference sequence). CDR3 nucleotides: TGCAGTGCTAGAGCTAGCGGGAGAAATGAGCAGTTCTTC. Its translation is CSARASGRNEQFF.

This clonotype was observed at least ten times. This chain connects TRBV6-2 or TRBV6-3 to TRBJ1-2, with D maybe TRBD1 (6 bases). The CDR3 is 12 residues long. Germline values: CDR1 MNHEY, CDR2 SVGEGT. Trimming removed 6 bases at V and 4 bases at J, with 9 bases between. DNA for the CDR3: TGTGCCAGCAGCAGGGGCCCCTATGGCTACACCTTC. Protein product: CASSRGPYGYTF.